This TCR beta chain comes out of a study of CD8+CD57+ T cells in acquired aplastic anemia. Study-wide results and limits: A set of around 30 CD8+ CDR3 sequences was shared between patients and controls, and these sequences appeared highly expressed in patients.

In regard to this clonotype: Its matching antigen is unknown.

TCR beta VDJ and CDR3 profiles were obtained from a genomic DNA template. MiXCR, run by TCRdb on the reads, gives a single entry per CDR3 protein. Of approximately 470,000 distinct CDR3 sequences listed, around 30% were seen once; the top ten hold roughly 0.8%. Patients included in sequencing had previously demonstrated CD8+CD57+ cell expansion by flow cytometry. The sequenced sample consisted of sorted CD4+, CD8+, or CD8+CD57+ T cells (not recorded which) from PBMCs. This receptor was identified in a human donor with aplastic anemia.

CDR3 protein: CALLGTGPYEQYF. As DNA, the CDR3 is TGTGCCCTTCTCGGGACAGGGCCCTACGAGCAGTACTTC. This sequence joins TRBV9 and TRBJ2-7; 9 nucleotides match TRBD1. V lost 10 bases, J lost 2 bases, and 7 bases stayed unmatched. Germline CDR1 reads SGDLS; CDR2 reads YYNGEE. The CDR3 runs 13 residues.